A selection of T cell receptor beta chains follows, all from one sample in a study of graft-versus-host responses after intestinal transplantation. Here immunoSEQ multiplex PCR was the method, and the copy in TCRdb shows in-frame clones only, minus some. Of about 100,000 clones in the sample, 87% were seen once. These receptors have no known antigen. The sample was unstimulated CD4+ T cells sorted from spleen or lymph node cells, taken before transplant. The receptors were sampled from a human donor who was the organ donor for an intestinal transplant. The conserved cysteine and the conserved F or W are not part of the CDR3 here.

J: -
length: 12
V: TRBV10-3
CDR3: AIRFGQGSYEQY

J: TRBJ1-6
length: 13
V: TRBV30
CDR3: AWSGARTDNSPLH

J: TRBJ1-4
length: 13
V: TRBV2
CDR3: ASSDEGTTNEKLF

J: TRBJ2-3
length: 14
V: TRBV27
CDR3: ASSSDRASGTDTQY

J: TRBJ2-3
length: 12
V: TRBV28
CDR3: ASTQRGGSDTQY

J: TRBJ2-3
length: 14
V: TRBV11-2
CDR3: ASSLSGGTGPDTQY

J: TRBJ2-1
length: 13
V: TRBV6-1
CDR3: ASSSSGGSYNEQF

J: TRBJ2-5
length: 13
V: TRBV18
CDR3: ASSQRDRSGETQY

J: TRBJ2-6
length: 16
V: TRBV19
CDR3: ASSLHSGGSSGANVLT

J: TRBJ1-5
length: 13
V: TRBV7-9
CDR3: ASSLSDGLNQPQH

J: TRBJ2-3
length: 15
V: TRBV5-4
CDR3: ASSLVGRGRSTDTQY

J: TRBJ2-7
length: 17
V: TRBV4-1
CDR3: ASSRGGSSTRDFFYEQY

J: TRBJ1-1
length: 13
V: TRBV27
CDR3: ASSFGGYRDSEAF

J: TRBJ2-3
length: 11
V: TRBV6-4
CDR3: ASSDGFADTQY

J: TRBJ1-2
length: 13
V: TRBV5-5
CDR3: ASSSGAPFSYGYT

J: TRBJ1-1
length: 13
V: TRBV5-1
CDR3: ASSLEPPENPEAF

J: TRBJ2-7
length: 13
V: TRBV5-1
CDR3: ASSLGGLGSYEQY

J: -
length: 11
V: TRBV6-1
CDR3: ASRIESSYEQY

J: TRBJ2-7
length: 13
V: TRBV18
CDR3: ASSPPSGGGGEQY

J: TRBJ2-7
length: 11
V: TRBV7-9
CDR3: ASSFTQPYEQY

J: TRBJ1-2
length: 12
V: TRBV27
CDR3: ASSRGGASYGYT

J: TRBJ2-3
length: 13
V: TRBV5-1
CDR3: ASSPGLGGSDTQY

J: TRBJ2-5
length: 11
V: TRBV9
CDR3: ASSVEGGETQY

J: TRBJ2-2
length: 14
V: TRBV7-6
CDR3: ASSPGTGTPAGELF

J: TRBJ2-1
length: 7
V: TRBV6-6
CDR3: ASSGKKF

J: TRBJ2-5
length: 9
V: TRBV20-1
CDR3: GGQDQETQY

J: TRBJ1-2
length: 12
V: TRBV7-2
CDR3: ASSLDGAGRGYT

J: TRBJ2-3
length: 13
V: TRBV28
CDR3: ASSLSGTSRNTQY

J: TRBJ2-7
length: 15
V: TRBV10-3
CDR3: AISELTNRQSRYEQY

J: TRBJ1-2
length: 12
V: TRBV25-1
CDR3: ASSETGNDYGYT

J: TRBJ1-6
length: 13
V: TRBV7-3
CDR3: ASSSPGQGSSPLH

J: TRBJ2-3
length: 12
V: TRBV6-4
CDR3: ASSDGLATDTQY

J: TRBJ2-2
length: 13
V: TRBV6-6
CDR3: ASSYGRGNTGELF

J: TRBJ1-2
length: 12
V: TRBV10-3
CDR3: AISGTGFRLGYT

J: TRBJ1-2
length: 19
V: TRBV27
CDR3: ASSSTHTISGQARVLRGYT

J: TRBJ2-4
length: 15
V: TRBV6-7
CDR3: ASSTPASGGRENIQY

J: TRBJ2-7
length: 12
V: TRBV6-1
CDR3: ASSEAPQLGEQY

J: TRBJ1-2
length: 11
V: TRBV28
CDR3: ASSPDRVYGYT

J: TRBJ2-2
length: 13
V: TRBV5-1
CDR3: ASSHGLAGTGELF

J: TRBJ1-1
length: 13
V: TRBV2
CDR3: ASSTQGQPNTEAF

J: TRBJ2-3
length: 12
V: TRBV5-1
CDR3: ASSLEQGTDTQY

J: TRBJ2-1
length: 12
V: TRBV5-1
CDR3: ASSPGTPTHEQF

J: TRBJ2-3
length: 13
V: TRBV11-3
CDR3: ASSSPGLRTDTQY

J: TRBJ1-3
length: 14
V: TRBV4-2
CDR3: ASSQDDSLSGNTIY

J: TRBJ1-5
length: 12
V: TRBV7-2
CDR3: ASSFPGGYQPQH

J: TRBJ2-7
length: 12
V: TRBV30
CDR3: AWRLDSGGIEQY

J: TRBJ1-1
length: 15
V: TRBV5-1
CDR3: ASSLGQNLASNTEAF

J: TRBJ2-7
length: 11
V: TRBV2
CDR3: ASSRVGSYEQY

J: TRBJ1-5
length: 11
V: TRBV2
CDR3: ASSRENNQPQH

J: TRBJ1-6
length: 12
V: TRBV7-3
CDR3: ASSFGTNNSPLH

J: TRBJ2-2
length: 13
V: TRBV30
CDR3: AWRGEGANTGELF

J: TRBJ1-5
length: 13
V: TRBV5-1
CDR3: ASSLEGGWDQPQH

J: TRBJ2-3
length: 17
V: TRBV28
CDR3: ASSFPTSGRNLRADTQY